These T cell receptor beta chains were read from a single sample in a study of blood T cells in healthy people across ages. TCRdb re-called the 5' RACE reads with MiXCR, one entry per CDR3 protein. The sample holds approximately 800,000 distinct CDR3 sequences, 55% to 75% seen once. Material: blood. The source of these receptors is a man aged 30 to 39 in good health. The CDR3 runs from the conserved cysteine through the conserved F or W. A D gene is named only where the DNA matches it firmly. A clone size is listed for some rows: how often the clone was seen (once, few, many), or a class if it is expanded.

D gene	V gene	J gene	clone size	CDR3 protein	CDR3 DNA
-	TRBV5-1	TRBJ2-7	few	CASRTAVSYEQYF	TGCGCCAGCAGAACGGCGGTCTCCTACGAGCAGTACTTC
TRBD1	TRBV28	TRBJ1-2	few	CASSPRQGSNYGYTF	TGTGCCAGCAGTCCAAGACAGGGAAGTAACTATGGCTACACCTTC
-	TRBV29-1	TRBJ2-1	-	CSVSGGLDNEQFF	TGCAGCGTTTCTGGGGGCCTAGACAATGAGCAGTTCTTC
TRBD2	TRBV20-1	TRBJ2-1	-	CSAKTSGGLRSYNEQFF	TGCAGTGCTAAGACTAGCGGGGGGTTACGCTCCTACAATGAGCAGTTCTTC
-	TRBV20-1	TRBJ1-6	-	CSAREPTGTTPLHF	TGCAGTGCTAGAGAGCCGACAGGCACTACACCCCTCCACTTT
-	TRBV10-3	TRBJ2-1	-	CAISVGRPNEQFF	TGTGCCATCAGTGTCGGGAGACCCAATGAGCAGTTCTTC
TRBD1	TRBV5-6	TRBJ2-1	once	CASSLWDREQFF	TGTGCCAGCAGCTTGTGGGACAGGGAGCAGTTCTTC
-	TRBV5-1	TRBJ2-1	few	CASEREVGNNEQFF	TGCGCCAGCGAGAGGGAGGTGGGGAACAATGAGCAGTTCTTC
TRBD2	TRBV4-3	TRBJ2-7	few	CASSQDPGEGPYEQYF	TGCGCCAGCAGCCAAGATCCGGGGGAGGGCCCCTACGAGCAGTACTTC
TRBD2	TRBV12-3/TRBV12-4	TRBJ2-7	-	CASSLPGLAPEQYF	TGTGCCAGCAGTTTACCGGGACTAGCTCCCGAGCAGTACTTC
-	TRBV20-1	TRBJ2-3	many	CSARGTTTDTQYF	TGCAGTGCTAGGGGGACAACCACAGATACGCAGTATTTT
-	TRBV30	TRBJ2-7	-	CAWSVGVSRGEQYF	TGTGCCTGGAGTGTTGGGGTCTCTCGGGGCGAGCAGTACTTC
-	TRBV7-2	TRBJ1-1	-	CASHQGYQTEAFF	TGTGCCAGCCACCAGGGGTACCAAACTGAAGCTTTCTTT
-	TRBV7-9	TRBJ2-1	-	CASSNRGGTYNEQFF	TGTGCCAGCAGCAATAGGGGGGGTACCTATAATGAGCAGTTCTTC
-	TRBV20-1	TRBJ1-5	-	CSASGQPNQPQHF	TGCAGTGCTAGTGGTCAGCCTAATCAGCCCCAGCATTTT
TRBD2	TRBV7-7	TRBJ2-4	-	CASSHFPGGIEQYF	TGTGCTAGCAGCCACTTTCCCGGGGGGATAGAGCAGTACTTC
-	TRBV29-1	TRBJ2-3	-	CSAGQGLSTDTQYF	TGCAGCGCTGGTCAAGGGCTAAGCACAGATACGCAGTATTTT
TRBD1	TRBV29-1	TRBJ2-5	-	CSVLKPRQGAGGAQYF	TGCAGCGTTCTGAAGCCAAGACAGGGGGCAGGAGGGGCCCAGTACTTC
TRBD1	TRBV7-2	TRBJ2-7	few	CASSMTGWANEQYF	TGTGCCAGCAGCATGACAGGGTGGGCGAACGAGCAGTACTTC
-	TRBV12-5	TRBJ1-6	once	CASGTDNSPLHF	TGTGCTAGTGGGACAGATAATTCACCCCTCCACTTT
TRBD2	TRBV6-1	TRBJ2-1	few	CASSELAGLTHNEQFF	TGTGCCAGCAGTGAGTTAGCGGGTTTGACACACAATGAGCAGTTCTTC
-	TRBV27	TRBJ2-3	-	CASTSIGMRDTQYF	TGTGCCAGCACCTCGATTGGGATGAGGGATACGCAGTATTTT
-	TRBV29-1	TRBJ2-5	few	CSVDPQETQYF	TGCAGCGTTGACCCCCAAGAGACCCAGTACTTC
-	TRBV6-1	TRBJ1-2	few	CASSEGGTNYGYTF	TGTGCCAGCAGTGAGGGAGGGACTAACTATGGCTACACCTTC
-	TRBV5-1	TRBJ2-1	-	CASSLAGPTDEQFF	TGCGCCAGCAGCTTGGCCGGGCCGACCGATGAGCAGTTCTTC
-	TRBV6-6	TRBJ1-1	-	CASSYGLGQANTEAFF	TGTGCCAGCAGTTACGGTTTGGGTCAGGCGAACACTGAAGCTTTCTTT
-	TRBV7-2	TRBJ2-5	-	CASSLGRGVGETQYF	TGTGCCAGCAGCTTAGGCCGCGGCGTAGGGGAGACCCAGTACTTC
-	TRBV7-9	TRBJ2-7	-	CASSQILLGGYEQYF	TGTGCCAGCAGCCAGATCCTCTTGGGGGGCTACGAGCAGTACTTC
-	TRBV30	TRBJ2-1	-	CAWSRRVNEQFF	TGTGCCTGGAGTCGGAGGGTCAATGAGCAGTTCTTC
-	TRBV2	TRBJ2-5	-	CASSEQEETQYF	TGTGCCAGCAGTGAACAAGAAGAGACCCAGTACTTC
TRBD2	TRBV20-1	TRBJ2-1	-	CSVYPLAGASEQFF	TGCAGTGTTTATCCTCTAGCGGGAGCCAGTGAGCAGTTCTTC
-	TRBV20-1	TRBJ2-1	-	CSASFWGAEQFF	TGCAGTGCTAGTTTTTGGGGCGCTGAGCAGTTCTTC
-	TRBV10-3	TRBJ2-1	-	CAISEGQGRQFF	TGTGCCATCAGTGAGGGGCAAGGGCGGCAGTTCTTC
TRBD1	TRBV7-2	TRBJ2-7	few	CASSLVDRAPSEQYF	TGTGCCAGCAGCTTAGTGGACAGGGCACCCTCGGAGCAGTACTTC
-	TRBV27	TRBJ2-5	-	CASSLSVGREETQYF	TGTGCCAGCAGTTTATCGGTCGGGAGAGAAGAGACCCAGTACTTC
TRBD1	TRBV29-1	TRBJ2-4	-	CSVEGGTGPTREQYF	TGCAGCGTTGAAGGGGGGACAGGGCCTACCCGGGAGCAGTACTTC
TRBD2	TRBV3-1	TRBJ2-5	-	CASSREVTSGSLNQETQYF	TGTGCCAGCAGCCGGGAGGTAACTAGCGGGAGTCTAAACCAAGAGACCCAGTACTTC
-	TRBV20-1	TRBJ1-2	-	CSAREDGANYGYTF	TGCAGTGCTAGGGAGGACGGCGCTAACTATGGCTACACCTTC
TRBD2	TRBV10-3	TRBJ2-1	-	CAISESGLETEQFF	TGTGCCATCAGTGAGTCGGGACTAGAGACTGAGCAGTTCTTC
-	TRBV20-1	TRBJ2-5	-	CSAPDTSHETQYF	TGCAGTGCTCCCGACACCTCGCACGAGACCCAGTACTTC
-	TRBV7-2	TRBJ2-5	-	CASSFDRAGGETQYF	TGTGCCAGCAGCTTTGACAGGGCAGGGGGGGAGACCCAGTACTTC
TRBD2	TRBV7-2	TRBJ2-1	-	CASRRTSDREQFF	TGTGCCAGCAGACGTACTAGCGACCGTGAGCAGTTCTTC
-	TRBV19	TRBJ2-7	-	CASSISRDSSYEQYF	TGTGCCAGTAGTATAAGCCGGGACTCCTCCTACGAGCAGTACTTC
TRBD1	TRBV20-1	TRBJ1-6	once	CSGRTGKNSPLHF	TGCAGCGGCCGGACAGGGAAGAATTCACCCCTCCACTTT
-	TRBV12-3/TRBV12-4	TRBJ2-1	few	CASSTEGSSYNEQFF	TGTGCCAGCAGTACGGAGGGGAGCTCCTACAATGAGCAGTTCTTC
-	TRBV9	TRBJ2-5	few	CASSNGVSEEQYF	TGTGCCAGCAGCAACGGAGTATCGGAAGAGCAGTACTTC
-	TRBV4-2	TRBJ2-6	few	CASSQDRSGAGANVLTF	TGTGCCAGCAGCCAAGATCGCTCGGGAGCTGGGGCCAACGTCCTGACTTTC
TRBD2	TRBV7-2	TRBJ2-3	-	CASSPRGGGDTQYF	TGTGCCAGCAGCCCACGCGGGGGAGGGGATACGCAGTATTTT